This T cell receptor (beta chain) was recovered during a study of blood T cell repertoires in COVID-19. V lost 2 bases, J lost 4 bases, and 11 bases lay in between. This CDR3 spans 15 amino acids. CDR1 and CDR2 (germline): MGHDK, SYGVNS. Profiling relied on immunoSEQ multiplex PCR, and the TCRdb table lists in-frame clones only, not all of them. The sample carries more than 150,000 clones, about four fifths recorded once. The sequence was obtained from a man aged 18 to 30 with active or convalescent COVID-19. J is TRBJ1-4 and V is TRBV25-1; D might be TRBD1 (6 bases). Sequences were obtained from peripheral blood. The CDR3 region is CASSERRTVNEKLFF. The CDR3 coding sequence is TGTGCCAGCAGTGAAAGGCGGACAGTTAATGAAAAACTGTTTTTT.